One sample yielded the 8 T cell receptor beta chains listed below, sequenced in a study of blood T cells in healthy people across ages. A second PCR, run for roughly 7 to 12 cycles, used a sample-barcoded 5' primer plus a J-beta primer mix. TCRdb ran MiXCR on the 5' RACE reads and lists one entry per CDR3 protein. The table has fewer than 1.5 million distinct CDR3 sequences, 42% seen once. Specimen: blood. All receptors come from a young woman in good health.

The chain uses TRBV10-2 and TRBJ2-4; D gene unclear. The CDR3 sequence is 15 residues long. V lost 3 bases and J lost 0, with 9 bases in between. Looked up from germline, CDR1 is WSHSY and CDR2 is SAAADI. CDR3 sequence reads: CASSEAGLAKNIQYF. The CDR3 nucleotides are TGCGCCAGCAGTGAAGCAGGCCTAGCCAAAAACATTCAGTACTTC.

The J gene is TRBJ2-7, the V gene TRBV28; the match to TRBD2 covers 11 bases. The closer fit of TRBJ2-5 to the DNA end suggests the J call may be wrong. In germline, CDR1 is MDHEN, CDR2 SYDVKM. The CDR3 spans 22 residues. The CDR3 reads CASVQSPEPVISGRVHKETQYF. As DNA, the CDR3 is TGTGCCAGCGTCCAATCTCCCGAACCCGTAATTAGCGGGAGGGTTCATAAAGAGACCCAGTACTTC.

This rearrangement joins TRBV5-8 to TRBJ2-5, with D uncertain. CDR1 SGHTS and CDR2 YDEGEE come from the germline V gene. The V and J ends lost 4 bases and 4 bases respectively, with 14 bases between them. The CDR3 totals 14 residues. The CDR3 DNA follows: TGTGCCAGCAGCCCGGGCGGATACGGAGAGACCCAGTACTTC. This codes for CASSPGGYGETQYF.

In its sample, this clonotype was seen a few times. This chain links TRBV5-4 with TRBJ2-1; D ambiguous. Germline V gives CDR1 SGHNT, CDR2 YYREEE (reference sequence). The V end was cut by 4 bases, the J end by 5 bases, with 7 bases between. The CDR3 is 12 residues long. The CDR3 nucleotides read TGTGCCAGCAGCCTCTTCAACAATGAGCAGTTCTTC. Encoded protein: CASSLFNNEQFF.

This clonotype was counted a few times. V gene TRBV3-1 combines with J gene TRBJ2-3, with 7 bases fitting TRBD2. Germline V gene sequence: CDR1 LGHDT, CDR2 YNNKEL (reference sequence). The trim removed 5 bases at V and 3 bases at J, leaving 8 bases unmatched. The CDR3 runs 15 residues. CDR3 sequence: CASSVGTTLTDTQYF. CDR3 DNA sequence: TGTGCCAGCAGCGTGGGGACTACCCTTACAGATACGCAGTATTTT.

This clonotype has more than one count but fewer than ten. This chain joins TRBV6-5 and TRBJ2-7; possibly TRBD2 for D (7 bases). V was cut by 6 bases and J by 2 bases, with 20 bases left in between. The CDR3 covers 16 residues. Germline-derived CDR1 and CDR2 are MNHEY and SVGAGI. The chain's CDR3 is CASSLFVRGAPYEQYF. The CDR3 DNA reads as TGTGCCAGCAGCCTCTTTGTCCGGGGGGCACCCTACGAGCAGTACTTC.

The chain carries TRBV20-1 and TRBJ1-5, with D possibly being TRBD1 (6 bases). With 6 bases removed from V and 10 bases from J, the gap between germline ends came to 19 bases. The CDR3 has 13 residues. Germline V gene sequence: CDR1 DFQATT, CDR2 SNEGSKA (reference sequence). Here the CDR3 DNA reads TGCAGTGCAACCAGGGGCCCCAACCCACCCCAGCATTTT. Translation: CSATRGPNPPQHF.

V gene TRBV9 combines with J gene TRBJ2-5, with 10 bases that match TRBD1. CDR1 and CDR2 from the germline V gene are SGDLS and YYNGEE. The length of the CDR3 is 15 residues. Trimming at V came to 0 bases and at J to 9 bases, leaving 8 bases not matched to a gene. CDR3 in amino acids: CASSVEGTGDRAQYF. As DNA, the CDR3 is TGTGCCAGCAGCGTAGAAGGGACAGGGGATCGGGCCCAGTACTTC.